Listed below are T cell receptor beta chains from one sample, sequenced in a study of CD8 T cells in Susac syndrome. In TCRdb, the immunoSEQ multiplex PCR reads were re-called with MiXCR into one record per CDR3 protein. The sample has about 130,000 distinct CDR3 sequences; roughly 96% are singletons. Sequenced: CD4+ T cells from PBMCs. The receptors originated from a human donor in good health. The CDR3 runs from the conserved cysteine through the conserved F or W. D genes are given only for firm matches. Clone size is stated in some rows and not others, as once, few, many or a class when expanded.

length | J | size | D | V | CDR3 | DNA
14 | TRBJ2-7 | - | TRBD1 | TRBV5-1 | CASTGTGMPYEQYF | TGCGCCAGCACGGGGACAGGGATGCCCTACGAGCAGTACTTC
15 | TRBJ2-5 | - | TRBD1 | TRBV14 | CASSQARGYQETQYF | TGTGCCAGCAGCCAAGCCAGGGGGTACCAAGAGACCCAGTACTTC
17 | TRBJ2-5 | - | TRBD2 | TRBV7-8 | CASSLGLAEPFQETQYF | TGTGCCAGCAGCTTAGGGCTAGCGGAACCTTTCCAAGAGACCCAGTACTTC
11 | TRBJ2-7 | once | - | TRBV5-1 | CASRSTYEQYF | TGCGCCAGCAGATCCACTTACGAGCAGTACTTC
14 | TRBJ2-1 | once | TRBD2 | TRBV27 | CATASGRVYNEQFF | TGTGCCACCGCTAGCGGGAGGGTCTACAATGAGCAGTTCTTC
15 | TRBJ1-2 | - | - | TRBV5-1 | CASSFDSSPNYGYTF | TGCGCCAGCAGCTTCGATTCCAGTCCTAACTATGGCTACACCTTC
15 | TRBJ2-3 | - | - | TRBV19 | CASSIGGWDTDTQYF | TGTGCCAGTAGTATAGGAGGCTGGGACACAGATACGCAGTATTTT
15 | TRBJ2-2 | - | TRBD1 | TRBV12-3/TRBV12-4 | CASTTGGQGAGELFF | TGTGCCAGCACCACAGGAGGACAGGGTGCCGGGGAGCTGTTTTTT
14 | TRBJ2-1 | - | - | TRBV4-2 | CASSQDSYGQEQFF | TGTGCCAGCAGCCAAGATAGCTACGGACAAGAGCAGTTCTTC
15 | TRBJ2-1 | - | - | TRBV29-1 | CSVTSQPGSYNEQFF | TGCAGCGTTACTAGCCAGCCTGGATCCTACAATGAGCAGTTCTTC
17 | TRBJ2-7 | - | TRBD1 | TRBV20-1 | CSARDSGGGTISYEQYF | TGCAGTGCTAGAGATTCAGGGGGCGGGACCATCTCCTACGAGCAGTACTTC
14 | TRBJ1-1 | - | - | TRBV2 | CASSEGGAITEAFF | TGTGCCAGCAGCGAGGGAGGGGCTATCACTGAAGCTTTCTTT
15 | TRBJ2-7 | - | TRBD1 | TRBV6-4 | CASSRETGSSYEQYF | TGTGCCAGCAGCCGAGAGACAGGGAGCTCCTACGAGCAGTACTTC
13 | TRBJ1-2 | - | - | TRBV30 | CAWSEPLFRGYTF | TGTGCCTGGAGTGAGCCCCTCTTCCGGGGCTACACCTTC
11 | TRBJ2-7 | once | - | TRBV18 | CASRNYYEQYF | TGTGCCAGCCGAAACTATTACGAGCAGTACTTC
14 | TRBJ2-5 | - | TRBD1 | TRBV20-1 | CSAREDRVYETQYF | TGCAGTGCTAGAGAGGACAGGGTGTATGAGACCCAGTACTTC
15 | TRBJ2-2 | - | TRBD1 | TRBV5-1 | CASSPGQGGAGELFF | TGCGCCAGCAGCCCGGGACAGGGAGGAGCCGGGGAGCTGTTTTTT
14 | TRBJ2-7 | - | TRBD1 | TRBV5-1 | CASRGTGGSYEQYF | TGCGCCAGCCGCGGGACAGGAGGGTCCTACGAGCAGTACTTC
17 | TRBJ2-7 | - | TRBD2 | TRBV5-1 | CASSLGLAGAPAYEQYF | TGCGCCAGCAGCTTGGGTCTAGCGGGAGCGCCAGCCTACGAGCAGTACTTC
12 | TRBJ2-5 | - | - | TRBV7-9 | CASSLVTETQYF | TGTGCCAGCAGCTTAGTGACGGAGACCCAGTACTTC
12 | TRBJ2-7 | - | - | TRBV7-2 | CASRRLLDEQYF | TGTGCCAGCAGGCGCCTGCTAGACGAGCAGTACTTC
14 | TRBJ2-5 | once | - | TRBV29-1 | CSVGTGTFQETQYF | TGCAGCGTCGGCACTGGGACTTTCCAAGAGACCCAGTACTTC
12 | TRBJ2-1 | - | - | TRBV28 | CASSLPTSEQFF | TGTGCCAGCAGTTTACCCACTAGTGAGCAGTTCTTC
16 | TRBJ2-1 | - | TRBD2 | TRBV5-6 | CASSLQAGVSYNEQFF | TGTGCCAGCAGCTTGCAGGCGGGAGTATCCTACAATGAGCAGTTCTTC
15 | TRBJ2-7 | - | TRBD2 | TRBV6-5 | CASRRSGNSYYEQYF | TGTGCCAGCAGACGTAGCGGGAACAGCTACTACGAGCAGTACTTC
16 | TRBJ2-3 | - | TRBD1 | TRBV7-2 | CASSLAGQVSTDTQYF | TGTGCCAGCAGCTTAGCGGGACAGGTTAGCACAGATACGCAGTATTTT
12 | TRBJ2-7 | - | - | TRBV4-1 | CASSGAPYEQYF | TGCGCCAGCAGCGGAGCCCCCTACGAGCAGTACTTC
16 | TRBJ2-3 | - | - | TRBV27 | CASRSSLDASTDTQYF | TGTGCCAGCAGGTCCTCACTAGATGCTAGCACAGATACGCAGTATTTT
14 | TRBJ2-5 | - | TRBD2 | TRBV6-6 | CASSLAGISETQYF | TGTGCCAGCAGCCTAGCGGGGATTTCGGAGACCCAGTACTTC
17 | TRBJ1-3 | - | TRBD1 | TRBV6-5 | CASSSRDRGTSENTIYF | TGTGCCAGCAGTTCCCGGGACAGGGGGACATCTGAAAACACCATATATTTT
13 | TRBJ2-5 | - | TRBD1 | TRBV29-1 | CSVRQGAEETQYF | TGCAGCGTAAGACAGGGGGCAGAGGAGACCCAGTACTTC
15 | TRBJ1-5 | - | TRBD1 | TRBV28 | CASTLPTGAGQPQHF | TGTGCCAGCACCCTTCCCACAGGGGCGGGTCAGCCCCAGCATTTT
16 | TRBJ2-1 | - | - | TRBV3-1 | CASSQEHTAKYNEQFF | TGTGCCAGCAGCCAAGAACATACTGCTAAATACAATGAGCAGTTCTTC
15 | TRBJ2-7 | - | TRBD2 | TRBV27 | CASSVIAGALYEQYF | TGTGCCAGCAGTGTGATAGCGGGAGCTCTCTACGAGCAGTACTTC
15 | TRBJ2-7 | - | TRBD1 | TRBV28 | CASSQGWDSSYEQYF | TGTGCCAGCAGTCAGGGATGGGACAGCTCCTACGAGCAGTACTTC
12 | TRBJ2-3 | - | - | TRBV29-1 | CSVVRNTDTQYF | TGCAGCGTTGTAAGGAACACAGATACGCAGTATTTT
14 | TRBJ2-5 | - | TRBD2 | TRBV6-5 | CASSLPGPGGTQYF | TGTGCCAGCAGCCTCCCGGGACCGGGGGGGACCCAGTACTTC
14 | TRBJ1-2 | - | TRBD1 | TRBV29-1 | CSVDLKGTVYGYTF | TGCAGCGTTGATCTTAAAGGGACAGTCTATGGCTACACCTTC
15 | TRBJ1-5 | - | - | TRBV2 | CASNGYRYSNQPQHF | TGTGCCAGCAACGGGTACAGATATAGCAATCAGCCCCAGCATTTT
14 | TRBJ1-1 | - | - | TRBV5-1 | CASRPQDTNTEAFF | TGCGCCAGCAGACCTCAGGACACGAACACTGAAGCTTTCTTT
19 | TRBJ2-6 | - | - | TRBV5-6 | CASTPVGPGLTAGANVLTF | TGTGCCAGCACCCCGGTAGGGCCAGGGCTTACCGCTGGGGCCAACGTCCTGACTTTC
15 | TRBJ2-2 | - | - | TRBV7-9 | CASSLAGSNTGELFF | TGTGCCAGCAGCTTAGCCGGTTCTAACACCGGGGAGCTGTTTTTT
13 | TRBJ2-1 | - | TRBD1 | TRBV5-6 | CASSLQGARGQFF | TGTGCCAGCAGTTTACAGGGGGCTCGTGGGCAGTTCTTC
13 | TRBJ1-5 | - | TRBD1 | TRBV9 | CASNPTGDQPQHF | TGTGCCAGCAACCCGACAGGGGATCAGCCCCAGCATTTT
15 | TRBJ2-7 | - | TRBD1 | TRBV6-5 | CASRLTSGTDYEQYF | TGTGCCAGCAGGCTAACGTCCGGGACAGACTACGAGCAGTACTTC
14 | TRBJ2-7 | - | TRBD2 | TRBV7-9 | CASSLAGGKGEQYF | TGTGCCAGCAGCTTGGCGGGGGGAAAAGGCGAGCAGTACTTC